The 9 T cell receptor beta chains reported below all come from one sample, sequenced in a study of blood T cell repertoires in COVID-19. Sequencing used immunoSEQ multiplex PCR; TCRdb keeps in-frame clones, though not all of them. This table holds around 180,000 clones, around 80% found once. Sequenced input: PBMCs or T cells enriched from blood (not recorded which). All receptors derive from a man aged 50 to 60 who had recovered from COVID-19.

V and J are TRBV19 and TRBJ2-1; TRBD1 matches at 9 bases. The CDR3 has 14 amino acids. V dropped 1 base and J dropped 7; count of bases not matched to a gene: 2. CDR1 and CDR2 (germline): LNHDA, SQIVND (reference sequence). The CDR3 loop reads CASSIGGTGNEQFF. The CDR3 DNA is TGTGCCAGTAGTATAGGCGGGACAGGGAATGAGCAGTTCTTC.

The rearrangement joins TRBV4-1 to TRBJ2-7, with TRBD2 as a possible D gene (5 bases). The CDR3 covers 15 residues. The V gene's germline CDR1 is MGHRA and CDR2 YSYEKL. V dropped 1 base and J dropped 5 bases, with 15 bases sitting between them. Here the CDR3 reads CASSQVTGRINEQYF. In DNA form, the CDR3 reads TGCGCCAGCAGCCAAGTCACGGGAAGGATCAACGAGCAGTACTTC.

The chain carries TRBV11-2 and TRBJ2-3, with D possibly being TRBD2 (6 bases). The CDR3 has 17 amino acids. Trimming shortened V by 0 bases and J by 2 bases, and 15 bases separated the two germline ends. Per the germline V gene, CDR1 is SGHAT and CDR2 is FQNNGV. CDR3 nucleotides: TGTGCCAGCAGCTTAGATCTCGCCGGGGGTTACACAGATACGCAGTATTTT. Its translation: CASSLDLAGGYTDTQYF.

Here the CDR3 DNA reads TGTGCCAGCAGCTTAGCTGCTAGCGGGGTATCCTACAATGAGCAGTTCTTC. It codes for CASSLAASGVSYNEQFF. The V and J genes are TRBV7-2 and TRBJ2-1; TRBD2 matches at 9 bases. The CDR3 covers 17 residues. The J segment lost 1 base and the V segment lost 0 bases, leaving 4 bases of the junction unmatched. Germline V gene sequence: CDR1 SGHTA, CDR2 FQGNSA.

The J gene is TRBJ2-7, the V gene TRBV27, with a tentative D call TRBD1 (6 bases). The CDR3 sequence is 13 residues long. Trimming cost V 4 bases and J 7 bases, with 14 bases left between them. Germline CDR1 MNHEY, CDR2 SMNVEV (reference sequence). This CDR3 is CASSWGPVGEQYF. For the CDR3, the DNA is TGTGCCAGCAGTTGGGGGCCTGTGGGGGAGCAGTACTTC.

The chain recombines TRBV29-1 with TRBJ1-1; 8 bases match TRBD1. Germline values: CDR1 SQVTM, CDR2 ANQGSEA. V was pared by 4 bases and J by 11 bases, with 9 bases of the junction left unmatched. There are 12 residues in the CDR3. In DNA form, the CDR3 reads TGCAGCGTTGTTGCACAGGGGGGGGTGGCTTTCTTT. Translating gives CSVVAQGGVAFF.

The CDR3 bases are TGTGCCAGCAGTTTAGGACTAGCGGGGGGAACGAACACCGGGGAGCTGTTTTTT. Protein sequence: CASSLGLAGGTNTGELFF. This chain links TRBV27 with TRBJ2-2, with 14 bases fitting TRBD2. Trimming removed 2 bases from V and 0 bases from J; junction bases left unmatched: 2. This CDR3 contains 18 residues. In germline, CDR1 is MNHEY, CDR2 SMNVEV (reference sequence).

The chain uses TRBV5-5 and TRBJ2-3, with 7 positions matching TRBD2. Unmatched junction bases numbered 5, after V lost 1 base and J lost 3 bases. Looked up from germline, CDR1 is SGHKS and CDR2 is YYEKEE (reference sequence). This CDR3 comprises 15 residues. The chain's CDR3 is CASSLLEAGTDTQYF. DNA for the CDR3: TGTGCCAGCAGCTTGTTGGAAGCGGGGACAGATACGCAGTATTTT.

This sequence joins TRBV9 and TRBJ2-2; 7 nucleotides align to TRBD1. The CDR3 sequence is 15 residues long. V lost 3 bases to trimming and J lost 6 bases; unmatched junction nucleotides: 8. Germline V gene sequence: CDR1 SGDLS, CDR2 YYNGEE. CDR3 nucleotide sequence: TGTGCCAGCAGCGCGGCGACAGGGATAGCCGGGGAGCTGTTTTTT. Its translation is CASSAATGIAGELFF. The entire variable domain, with the rest obtained from reference TRBV9 and TRBJ2-2, is as follows: DSGVTQTPKHLITATGQRVTLRCSPRSGDLSVYWYQQSLDQGLQFLIQYYNGEERAKGNILERFSAQQFPDLHSELNLSSLELGDSALYFCASSAATGIAGELFFGEGSRLTVL.